This T cell receptor beta chain was profiled in a study of blood T cell repertoires in COVID-19. Overall study context: The samples span acute and convalescent COVID-19 from the United States, Italy and Spain. The analysed material was cDNA or gDNA that came from T cells, B-cell-depleted T cells, or PBMCs.

The CDR3 covers 13 residues. V was trimmed by 8 bases and J by 6 bases, leaving 11 bases between them. CDR1 ENHRY and CDR2 SYGVKD come from the germline V gene. Authors' methods: Amplification from reference gene primers served as the basis for estimated nucleated cell counts. This table comes from immunoSEQ multiplex PCR, and its TCRdb copy is limited to in-frame clones, with some not included. V and J calls and clone size are given by that table; D and trimming were obtained from the DNA. The sample has a few hundred thousand clones; approximately 92% are singletons. Material: peripheral blood. The chain is built from TRBV10-3 and TRBJ1-6; D may be TRBD1 (6 bases). The clonotype originates from a woman aged 40 to 55 who had recovered from COVID-19. The CDR3 sequence is CAIGGGGNSPLHF. The CDR3 nucleotides read TGTGCCATCGGGGGCGGGGGTAATTCACCCCTCCACTTT.